Listed below are T cell receptor beta chains from one sample, sequenced in a study of T-cell reconstitution after alpha-beta-depleted transplantation in children. TCRdb re-derived calls from the PCR reads in MiXCR, one entry per CDR3 protein. Here the sample spans 350,000 to 400,000 distinct CDR3 sequences, 10% to 15% being singletons. The sequencing here drew on PBMCs, taken from the stem cell graft. The receptor set was obtained from a human donor who donated a stem cell graft to a child with Fanconi anemia. Both conserved end residues are part of each CDR3. The D gene is left open where the match is weak. For some rows the clone size is stated as once, few or many, or as a class when expanded; others skip it.

clone_size,v_call,d_call,j_call,cdr3_nt,cdr3_aa
few,TRBV6-6,-,TRBJ1-1,TGTGCCAGCACTTTCAACACTGAAGCTTTCTTT,CASTFNTEAFF
many,TRBV5-1,-,TRBJ2-5,TGCGCCAGCTCTAATAGCGGTACTCAAGAGACCCAGTACTTC,CASSNSGTQETQYF
-,TRBV18,TRBD1,TRBJ2-6,TGTGCCAGCTCACCGGGACAGGTTGGGGCCAACGTCCTGACTTTC,CASSPGQVGANVLTF
many,TRBV4-3,-,TRBJ2-3,TGCGCCAGCAGCCAAAGGACAGTCACAGATACGCAGTATTTT,CASSQRTVTDTQYF
few,TRBV6-2/TRBV6-3,-,TRBJ2-3,TGTGCCAGCAGACTCAGCGGGTCAGGCACAGATACGCAGTATTTT,CASRLSGSGTDTQYF
-,TRBV11-2,TRBD1,TRBJ2-4,TGTGCCAGCAGCCTATACAACGACAGGGATTGGAAGGCCAAAAACATTCAGTACTTC,CASSLYNDRDWKAKNIQYF
-,TRBV7-2,-,TRBJ2-7,TGTGCCAGCAGCCCACGCACAGGGGAGGGGAACGAGCAGTACTTC,CASSPRTGEGNEQYF
-,TRBV20-1,TRBD1,TRBJ2-3,TGCAGTGCTTTTGACAGGGCCCGTTTCACAGATACGCAGTATTTT,CSAFDRARFTDTQYF
-,TRBV6-2/TRBV6-3,-,TRBJ2-5,TGTGCCAGCAGCTACGGACAGAAAGAGACCCAGTACTTC,CASSYGQKETQYF
many,TRBV29-1,-,TRBJ2-2,TGCAGCGTTGGGACGAACACCGGGGAGCTGTTTTTT,CSVGTNTGELFF
-,TRBV5-1,TRBD2,TRBJ2-1,TGCGCCAGCAGCTTTCGAACGGGGGGGACCTACAATGAGCAGTTCTTC,CASSFRTGGTYNEQFF
many,TRBV14,TRBD2,TRBJ2-1,TGCGCCAGCAGCCCGCGGGGGAGCTCCTACAATGAGCAGTTCTTC,CASSPRGSSYNEQFF
few,TRBV20-1,-,TRBJ2-7,TGCAGTGCTAATCTGGGACTGCAGATCTACGAGCAGTACTTC,CSANLGLQIYEQYF
-,TRBV4-1,TRBD1,TRBJ1-6,TGCGCCAGCAGCCAGGGGTTCGGGACAGGGAGTTCACCCCTCCACTTT,CASSQGFGTGSSPLHF
many,TRBV5-5,-,TRBJ1-1,TGTGCCAGCAGCTTGGGATGGAACACTGAAGCTTTCTTT,CASSLGWNTEAFF
-,TRBV27,-,TRBJ1-2,TGTGCCAGCAGCCTCAAGGAGGGAGCGCGGTATGGCTACACCTTC,CASSLKEGARYGYTF
-,TRBV20-1,TRBD1,TRBJ1-1,TGCAGTGCTAGCAGTGACAGGGAGTCGGTTTTCTTT,CSASSDRESVFF
-,TRBV6-2/TRBV6-3,TRBD2,TRBJ2-2,TGTGCCAGCAGTTACGGTCGGGGGGCGAACACCGGGGAGCTGTTTTTT,CASSYGRGANTGELFF